This TCR beta chain emerged from a study of T cell changes during pregnancy in multiple sclerosis (dated by TCRdb to the late 2010s). Context from the whole study: Changes in the T cell repertoire over the course of pregnancy were examined in this study in women with multiple sclerosis.

The cysteine opens and the phenylalanine closes a CDR3 of 12 amino acids. Only CDR3 DNA is held: 36 bases, read in frame from base 1. As encoded in the germline V gene (reference sequence), CDR1 is WNHNN while CDR2 is SYGVQD. Cut back by 7 bases and 3 bases, the V and J ends lie 10 bases apart. Library creation used the immunoSEQ multiplex PCR assay. The clones in this table, taken by TCRdb from immuneACCESS, are in-frame only. Not every clone is retained; where verified, under half of the shortfall comes from an unresolved V gene, and the cause of the rest is unknown. The sample includes 65,000 to 85,000 clones, with approximately 95% observed a single time. The ten largest clones add up to 0.99% of the sample. In this sample, this clone turned up once. There is no known antigen for this receptor. The record has no base qualities; no much larger clone is one base away.

The sequencing here drew on peripheral blood, taken in the second trimester of pregnancy. This sequence originates from a female donor in good health, enrolled as a control in a pregnancy study. The rearrangement joined TRBV10-1 to TRBJ2-7; confidence is insufficient to name the D gene. The DNA is TGCGCCAGCACTCCGGGTGTCTACGAGCAGTACTTC. Its protein is CASTPGVYEQYF.